The clone carrying this TCR beta chain was recorded a few times. This CDR3 is built from 16 residues. CDR1 SEHNR and CDR2 FQNEAQ come from the germline V gene (reference sequence). The V end was cut by 5 bases, the J end by 1 base, with 14 bases between. This sample was taken from a study of T-cell memory formation after mild COVID-19. Study-wide background: Largely, TCR clusters stayed within a single donor.

TCR alpha and TCR beta cDNA libraries carrying sample barcodes and UMIs were produced by 5'RACE using constant-segment primers. One entry per CDR3 protein, called by TCRdb with MiXCR from the 5' RACE reads. The data contain fewer than 60,000 distinct CDR3 sequences, 25% to 30% of them seen just once; the ten biggest clones take up around 45%. The clonotype was recovered from a man aged 18 to 29 who had mild COVID-19 (a few samples of this study predate the infection). Cell type and time point are not known. The sample was PBMCs or a T cell subset sorted from them (not recorded which). This chain uses TRBV7-9 with TRBJ2-2; D unresolved. The CDR3: CASSPKVRKNTGELFF. The CDR3 DNA reads TGTGCCAGCAGCCCCAAGGTCAGGAAGAACACCGGGGAGCTGTTTTTT.